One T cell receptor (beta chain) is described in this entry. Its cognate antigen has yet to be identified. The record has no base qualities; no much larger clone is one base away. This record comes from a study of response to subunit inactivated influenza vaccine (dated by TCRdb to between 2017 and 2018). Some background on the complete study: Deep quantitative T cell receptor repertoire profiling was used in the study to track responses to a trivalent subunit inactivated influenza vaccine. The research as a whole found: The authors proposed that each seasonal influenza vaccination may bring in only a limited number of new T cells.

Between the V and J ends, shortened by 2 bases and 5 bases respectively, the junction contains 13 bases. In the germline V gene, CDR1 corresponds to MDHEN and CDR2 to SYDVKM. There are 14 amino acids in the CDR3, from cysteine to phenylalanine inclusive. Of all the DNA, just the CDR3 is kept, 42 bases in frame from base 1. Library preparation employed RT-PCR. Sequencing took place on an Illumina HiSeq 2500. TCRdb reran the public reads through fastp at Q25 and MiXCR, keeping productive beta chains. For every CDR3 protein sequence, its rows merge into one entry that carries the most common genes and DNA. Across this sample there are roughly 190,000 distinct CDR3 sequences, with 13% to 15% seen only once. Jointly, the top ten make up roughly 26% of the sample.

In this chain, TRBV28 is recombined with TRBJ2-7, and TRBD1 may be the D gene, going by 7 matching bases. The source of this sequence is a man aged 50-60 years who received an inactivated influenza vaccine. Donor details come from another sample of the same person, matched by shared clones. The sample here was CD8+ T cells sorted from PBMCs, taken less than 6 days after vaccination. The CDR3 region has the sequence CASSLRTGGDEQYF. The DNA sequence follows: TGTGCCAGCAGTTTACGGACAGGCGGGGACGAGCAGTACTTC.